A selection of T cell receptor beta chains follows, all from one sample in a study of regulatory T cells in long-lasting Graves disease. One entry per CDR3 protein results from TCRdb running MiXCR on the multiplex PCR reads. This sample has approximately 350,000 distinct CDR3 sequences, with 20% to 25% found just once. Sequences were derived from peripheral blood mononuclear cells (PBMCs), sampled when the disease was refractory, from a patient treated with antithyroid drugs. These receptors were taken from a woman aged 40 to 50 with Graves disease. The conserved cysteine and the conserved F or W are not part of the CDR3 here.

V | CDR3
TRBV19 | ASSNPRFLEQY
TRBV28 | ASSLMGGEQF
TRBV12-3/TRBV12-4 | ASRKFGKQQETQY
TRBV6-1 | ASSRQGKTQY
TRBV28 | ASTGTSGNFGELF
TRBV6-1 | ATRGVREPPREQY
TRBV5-1 | ASSDTGINYGYT
TRBV4-1 | ASSSPTREPREQY
TRBV28 | ASSLKWGWRYEQY
TRBV3-1 | ASSQGTENTEAF
TRBV25-1 | ASSGRLAGVGGELF
TRBV12-3/TRBV12-4 | ASSSTSGAYEQY
TRBV11-2 | ASSLELGGAAGELF
TRBV28 | ASSPETANTEAF
TRBV6-5 | ASSLGNPTEAF
TRBV10-1 | ASSEAPGQGEEQY
TRBV5-5 | ASSQDRVYNTWEPF
TRBV7-3 | ASSLSPREYNEQF
TRBV5-1 | ASSLTGVVQETQY
TRBV7-9 | ASSGLAKNIQY
TRBV29-1 | STKGTGLETQY
TRBV10-3 | AISGLAGHYEQY
TRBV19 | ASSTRVGQGVAEAF
TRBV10-3 | AISVYNEQY
TRBV19 | ASSIAFRQPQH
TRBV9 | ASSVTGLETQY
TRBV5-1 | ASSLVVMRYNEQF
TRBV10-1 | ASSSLAGGPGTGELF
TRBV5-1 | ASSSSFGETQY
TRBV5-1 | ASSIGQGILQY
TRBV2 | ASSDSSGVGNTIY
TRBV9 | ASSGSYNEQF
TRBV7-2 | ASSLTGYQETQY
TRBV5-4 | ASSQSVLAGSTGELF
TRBV11-2 | ASSRDSIVTYEQY
TRBV11-2 | ASSTRGSTEAF
TRBV5-1 | ASTPQNGEQY
TRBV28 | ASSPWGGNQPQH
TRBV28 | ASSLQGAGQETQY
TRBV29-1 | SVEVTGHFNYGYT
TRBV27 | ASSLDGLLNTEAF
TRBV20-1 | SASWVQTGNTIY
TRBV6-1 | ASKGPYSGNTIY
TRBV20-1 | SANDRLNTEAF
TRBV3-1 | ASSQDKGTGRETQY
TRBV9 | ASSVGLGNEQF
TRBV20-1 | SATFAGGTGETQY
TRBV12-3/TRBV12-4 | ASSPGLGSYT
TRBV19 | ASSTETGAGHTEAF
TRBV28 | ASSNWGNQPQH
TRBV28 | ASSLWGPNTGELF
TRBV20-1 | SATGTSGRDPYEQY
TRBV7-9 | ASSWREDTQY
TRBV27 | ASTPGTHVNEQF
TRBV27 | ASSLSSGLAKNIQY